These T cell receptor beta chains were read from a single sample in a study of metastatic and nonmetastatic thyroid tumors. TCRdb ran MiXCR on the PCR reads. The sample has tens of thousands of clones, 20% to 25% seen once. Sequenced sample: blood. The receptors here all came from a female donor with papillary thyroid cancer or a benign thyroid nodule (not recorded which). Some clones in this sample may be carry-over from other donors' samples. CDR3s include the opening cysteine and the closing phenylalanine or tryptophan. A D gene is named only where the DNA matches it firmly. Clone size is given for some rows only: seen once, a few or many times, or a class if the clone is expanded.

abundance: NA; v_gene: TRBV10-3; j_gene: TRBJ2-5; d_gene: NA; CDR3aa: CAISELGGQETQYF; CDR3nt: TGTGCCATCAGTGAGCTAGGCGGACAAGAGACCCAGTACTTC
abundance: NA; v_gene: TRBV20-1; j_gene: TRBJ1-2; d_gene: NA; CDR3aa: CSARVEYGYTF; CDR3nt: TGCAGTGCTAGAGTTGAGTATGGCTACACCTTC
abundance: NA; v_gene: TRBV5-1; j_gene: TRBJ1-3; d_gene: NA; CDR3aa: CASSLVEGSSGNTIYF; CDR3nt: TGCGCCAGCAGCTTGGTTGAGGGTTCCTCTGGAAACACCATATATTTT
abundance: many; v_gene: TRBV12-3/TRBV12-4; j_gene: TRBJ1-6; d_gene: NA; CDR3aa: CASSFQGRISPLHF; CDR3nt: TGTGCCAGCAGTTTCCAGGGCCGAATTTCACCCCTCCACTTT
abundance: few; v_gene: TRBV11-2; j_gene: TRBJ2-1; d_gene: NA; CDR3aa: CASSPTASRSYNEQFF; CDR3nt: TGTGCCAGCAGCCCTACGGCTAGCCGTTCCTACAATGAGCAGTTCTTC
abundance: NA; v_gene: TRBV7-9; j_gene: TRBJ2-1; d_gene: NA; CDR3aa: CASSLASGNEQFF; CDR3nt: TGTGCCAGCAGCTTAGCGTCTGGTAATGAGCAGTTCTTC
abundance: NA; v_gene: TRBV5-1; j_gene: TRBJ2-6; d_gene: TRBD1; CDR3aa: CASSSGQVSGANVLTF; CDR3nt: TGCGCCAGCAGCTCCGGACAGGTCTCTGGGGCCAACGTCCTGACTTTC
abundance: NA; v_gene: TRBV2; j_gene: TRBJ2-1; d_gene: NA; CDR3aa: CASSEGGRVGSEQFF; CDR3nt: TGTGCCAGCAGTGAGGGGGGGCGGGTGGGCAGTGAGCAGTTCTTC
abundance: few; v_gene: TRBV5-1; j_gene: TRBJ1-3; d_gene: NA; CDR3aa: CASSLGLDSGNTIYF; CDR3nt: TGCGCCAGCAGCTTAGGCCTAGACTCTGGAAACACCATATATTTT
abundance: few; v_gene: TRBV19; j_gene: TRBJ2-7; d_gene: NA; CDR3aa: CASSARRYEQYF; CDR3nt: TGTGCCAGTAGCGCCCGCCGCTACGAGCAGTACTTC
abundance: NA; v_gene: TRBV2; j_gene: TRBJ1-2; d_gene: TRBD1; CDR3aa: CASRLTGTGADYGYTF; CDR3nt: TGTGCCAGCAGGCTGACCGGGACAGGGGCTGACTATGGCTACACCTTC
abundance: many; v_gene: TRBV11-3; j_gene: TRBJ2-2; d_gene: TRBD2; CDR3aa: CASSLTSGTGELFF; CDR3nt: TGTGCCAGCAGCTTAACTAGCGGCACCGGGGAGCTGTTTTTT
abundance: few; v_gene: TRBV6-2/TRBV6-3; j_gene: TRBJ2-3; d_gene: TRBD2; CDR3aa: CASSPPGLAGPDTQYF; CDR3nt: TGTGCCAGCAGTCCGCCGGGACTAGCGGGACCAGATACGCAGTATTTT
abundance: NA; v_gene: TRBV20-1; j_gene: TRBJ1-4; d_gene: NA; CDR3aa: CSAVDSSGSEKLFF; CDR3nt: TGCAGTGCGGTAGACAGTTCGGGGTCGGAAAAACTGTTTTTT
abundance: NA; v_gene: TRBV12-3/TRBV12-4; j_gene: TRBJ2-1; d_gene: NA; CDR3aa: CAANRGQIEQFF; CDR3nt: TGTGCCGCCAACCGGGGCCAGATTGAGCAGTTCTTC
abundance: many; v_gene: TRBV7-9; j_gene: TRBJ1-6; d_gene: TRBD1; CDR3aa: CASALRQGSPLHF; CDR3nt: TGTGCCAGCGCACTAAGACAGGGTTCACCCCTCCACTTT
abundance: few; v_gene: TRBV6-1; j_gene: TRBJ1-3; d_gene: TRBD1; CDR3aa: CASRAGGGNTIYF; CDR3nt: TGTGCCAGCAGAGCAGGGGGTGGAAACACCATATATTTT
abundance: NA; v_gene: TRBV20-1; j_gene: TRBJ1-5; d_gene: TRBD1; CDR3aa: CSATGTGGLAGNQPQHF; CDR3nt: TGCAGTGCCACCGGGACAGGGGGATTAGCTGGCAATCAGCCCCAGCATTTT
abundance: NA; v_gene: TRBV11-2; j_gene: TRBJ1-2; d_gene: NA; CDR3aa: CASSFKTGSYGYTF; CDR3nt: TGTGCCAGCAGTTTTAAGACAGGTTCCTATGGCTACACCTTC
abundance: NA; v_gene: TRBV7-2; j_gene: TRBJ2-1; d_gene: NA; CDR3aa: CASSGHNEQFF; CDR3nt: TGTGCCAGCAGCGGACACAATGAGCAGTTCTTC
abundance: NA; v_gene: TRBV7-8; j_gene: TRBJ2-5; d_gene: NA; CDR3aa: CASIIGDSMGDTQYF; CDR3nt: TGTGCCAGCATAATAGGGGACTCTATGGGGGATACCCAGTACTTC
abundance: few; v_gene: TRBV19; j_gene: TRBJ2-7; d_gene: NA; CDR3aa: CASSPRQGEQYF; CDR3nt: TGTGCCAGTAGTCCCCGGCAGGGAGAGCAGTACTTC
abundance: many; v_gene: TRBV4-3; j_gene: TRBJ2-1; d_gene: TRBD2; CDR3aa: CASSQREGGYEQFF; CDR3nt: TGCGCCAGCAGCCAGCGGGAGGGCGGCTATGAGCAGTTCTTC
abundance: many; v_gene: TRBV27; j_gene: TRBJ2-7; d_gene: TRBD2; CDR3aa: CASAASGRVYEQYF; CDR3nt: TGTGCCAGCGCTGCCTCCGGGAGGGTCTACGAGCAGTACTTC
abundance: NA; v_gene: TRBV6-2/TRBV6-3; j_gene: TRBJ2-1; d_gene: NA; CDR3aa: CASSYGTPTYNEQFF; CDR3nt: TGTGCCAGCAGTTACGGGACTCCCACCTACAATGAGCAGTTCTTC
abundance: few; v_gene: TRBV27; j_gene: TRBJ2-4; d_gene: NA; CDR3aa: CASSLSRGLLNIQYF; CDR3nt: TGTGCCAGCAGTTTATCCAGGGGACTGTTAAACATTCAGTACTTC
abundance: many; v_gene: TRBV12-3/TRBV12-4; j_gene: TRBJ2-5; d_gene: TRBD1; CDR3aa: CASSLWGDRVETQYF; CDR3nt: TGTGCCAGCAGTTTATGGGGAGACAGGGTCGAGACCCAGTACTTC
abundance: NA; v_gene: TRBV20-1; j_gene: TRBJ2-7; d_gene: NA; CDR3aa: CSASSAYEQYF; CDR3nt: TGCAGTGCTAGCTCGGCCTACGAGCAGTACTTC
abundance: many; v_gene: TRBV6-1; j_gene: TRBJ2-5; d_gene: TRBD1; CDR3aa: CASSPQGVAMETQYF; CDR3nt: TGTGCCAGCAGCCCCCAGGGGGTAGCGATGGAGACCCAGTACTTC
abundance: NA; v_gene: TRBV6-1; j_gene: TRBJ2-7; d_gene: NA; CDR3aa: CASSEGTEQYF; CDR3nt: TGTGCCAGCAGTGAGGGGACAGAGCAGTACTTC
abundance: many; v_gene: TRBV12-3/TRBV12-4; j_gene: TRBJ2-3; d_gene: NA; CDR3aa: CASSLTMSTDTQYF; CDR3nt: TGTGCCAGCAGTTTAACTATGAGCACAGATACGCAGTATTTT
abundance: NA; v_gene: TRBV27; j_gene: TRBJ1-1; d_gene: NA; CDR3aa: CASSLSIGHMNTEAFF; CDR3nt: TGTGCCAGCAGTTTATCGATTGGTCATATGAACACTGAAGCTTTCTTT
abundance: many; v_gene: TRBV20-1; j_gene: TRBJ2-7; d_gene: NA; CDR3aa: CSAKKIGQGYEQYF; CDR3nt: TGCAGTGCCAAAAAAATCGGACAAGGTTACGAGCAGTACTTC
abundance: NA; v_gene: TRBV7-2; j_gene: TRBJ2-7; d_gene: TRBD2; CDR3aa: CASSHGLASGYEQYF; CDR3nt: TGTGCCAGCAGCCACGGGTTGGCTAGCGGATACGAGCAGTACTTC
abundance: many; v_gene: TRBV20-1; j_gene: TRBJ2-7; d_gene: NA; CDR3aa: CSARASKPLLYEQYF; CDR3nt: TGCAGTGCTAGAGCGTCTAAGCCTTTACTGTACGAGCAGTACTTC
abundance: few; v_gene: TRBV20-1; j_gene: TRBJ2-1; d_gene: NA; CDR3aa: CSVRDPSSNEQFF; CDR3nt: TGCAGTGTCAGGGACCCCTCCTCCAATGAGCAGTTCTTC
abundance: few; v_gene: TRBV5-1; j_gene: TRBJ2-3; d_gene: NA; CDR3aa: CASSLQGRSTDTQYF; CDR3nt: TGCGCCAGCAGCTTGCAGGGCAGAAGCACAGATACGCAGTATTTT
abundance: NA; v_gene: TRBV20-1; j_gene: TRBJ2-7; d_gene: NA; CDR3aa: CSAGPTGFLYEQYF; CDR3nt: TGCAGTGCTGGACCGACCGGCTTCCTCTACGAGCAGTACTTC
abundance: NA; v_gene: TRBV6-1; j_gene: TRBJ1-5; d_gene: NA; CDR3aa: CASSEHGTNQPQHF; CDR3nt: TGTGCCAGCAGTGAACATGGTACCAATCAGCCCCAGCATTTT
abundance: many; v_gene: TRBV7-9; j_gene: TRBJ2-5; d_gene: TRBD2; CDR3aa: CASSSGTSGIGETQYF; CDR3nt: TGTGCCAGCAGCTCTGGGACTAGCGGGATCGGTGAGACCCAGTACTTC